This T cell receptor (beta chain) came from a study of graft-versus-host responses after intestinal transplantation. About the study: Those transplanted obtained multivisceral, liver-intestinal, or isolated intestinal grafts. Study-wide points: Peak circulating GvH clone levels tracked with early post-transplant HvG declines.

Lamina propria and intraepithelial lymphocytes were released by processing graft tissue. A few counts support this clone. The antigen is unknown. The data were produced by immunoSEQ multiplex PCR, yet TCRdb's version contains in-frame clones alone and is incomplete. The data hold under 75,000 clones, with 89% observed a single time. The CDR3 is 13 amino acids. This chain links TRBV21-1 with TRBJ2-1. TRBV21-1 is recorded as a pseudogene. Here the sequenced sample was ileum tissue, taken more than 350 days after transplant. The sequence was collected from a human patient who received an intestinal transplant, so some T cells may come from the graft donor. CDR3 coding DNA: TGTGCCAGCAGTGAGGGGCGCTGGAATGAGCAGTTCTTC. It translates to CASSEGRWNEQFF.